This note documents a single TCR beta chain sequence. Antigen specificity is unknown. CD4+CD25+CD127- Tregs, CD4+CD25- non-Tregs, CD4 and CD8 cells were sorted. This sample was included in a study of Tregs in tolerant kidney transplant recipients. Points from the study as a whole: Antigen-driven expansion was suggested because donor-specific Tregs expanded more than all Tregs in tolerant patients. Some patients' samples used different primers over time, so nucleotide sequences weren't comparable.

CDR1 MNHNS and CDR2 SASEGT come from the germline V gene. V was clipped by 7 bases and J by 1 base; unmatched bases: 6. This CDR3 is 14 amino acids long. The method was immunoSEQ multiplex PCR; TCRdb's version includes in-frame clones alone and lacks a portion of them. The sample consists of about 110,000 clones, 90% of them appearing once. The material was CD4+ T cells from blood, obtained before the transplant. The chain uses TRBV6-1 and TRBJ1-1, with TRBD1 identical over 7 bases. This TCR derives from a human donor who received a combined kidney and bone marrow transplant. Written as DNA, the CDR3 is TGTGCCAGCATCCCGACAGGGCGGAACACTGAAGCTTTCTTT. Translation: CASIPTGRNTEAFF.